These T cell receptor beta chains were read from a single sample in a study of radiation and T cells in renal cell carcinoma. TCRdb keeps only in-frame clones here, not all; method: immunoSEQ multiplex PCR. The profile covers 150,000 to 160,000 clones, with 87% appearing a single time and 10% to 15% taken by the ten largest. The sequenced sample was blood, obtained from a patient whose treatment included radiotherapy and nephrectomy. These receptor sequences come from a woman aged 50 to 60 with renal cell carcinoma. Both conserved end residues are part of each CDR3. A D gene is named only where the DNA matches it firmly. A clone size is listed for some rows: how often the clone was seen (once, few, many), or a class if it is expanded.

D	V	J	size	CDR3	DNA
.	TRBV7-6	TRBJ1-2	.	CASSRASKNGYTF	TGTGCCAGCAGCCGGGCCTCTAAAAATGGCTACACCTTC
TRBD1	TRBV7-2	TRBJ2-1	few	CASSSSGTGEQFF	TGTGCCAGCAGCTCCTCCGGGACAGGTGAGCAGTTCTTC
.	TRBV19	TRBJ1-2	once	CASSINSRGVYGYTF	TGTGCCAGTAGTATCAATTCCAGGGGTGTCTATGGCTACACCTTC
.	TRBV10-3	TRBJ1-2	.	CAISESKRGAGGYTF	TGTGCCATCAGTGAGTCGAAACGGGGGGCAGGTGGCTACACCTTC
TRBD1	TRBV25-1	TRBJ1-2	.	CASSGALTGRGYTF	TGTGCCAGCAGCGGAGCCCTGACAGGGCGCGGCTACACCTTC
TRBD2	TRBV6-5	TRBJ2-3	once	CASRLAGATDTQYF	TGTGCCAGCAGACTAGCGGGAGCCACAGATACGCAGTATTTT
.	TRBV11-2	TRBJ2-7	.	CASSRGYEQYF	TGTGCCAGCAGCCGCGGATACGAGCAGTACTTC
TRBD2	TRBV7-2	TRBJ2-1	.	CASSLVSGLASSYNEQFF	TGTGCCAGCAGCTTAGTATCAGGACTAGCGAGCTCCTACAATGAGCAGTTCTTC
.	TRBV2	TRBJ1-1	.	CASSVGMNTEAFF	TGTGCCAGCAGTGTAGGTATGAACACTGAAGCTTTCTTT
TRBD2	TRBV15	TRBJ2-1	.	CATRKRGGNNEQFF	TGTGCCACCAGGAAGCGGGGGGGAAACAATGAGCAGTTCTTC
.	TRBV6-1	TRBJ1-1	.	CASSDGSTLWTEAFF	TGTGCCAGCAGTGATGGTTCAACACTGTGGACTGAAGCTTTCTTT
.	TRBV9	TRBJ2-7	.	CASSVEDFSYEQYF	TGTGCCAGCAGCGTAGAAGATTTCTCCTACGAGCAGTACTTC
.	TRBV25-1	TRBJ1-6	.	CASSESGGGNSPLHF	TGTGCCAGCAGTGAATCGGGGGGGGGAAATTCACCCCTCCACTTT
.	TRBV5-4	TRBJ2-7	.	CASSSYSSYEQYF	TGTGCCAGCAGCTCATATAGCTCCTACGAGCAGTACTTC
TRBD1	TRBV25-1	TRBJ2-7	.	CASSLGTGSYEQYF	TGTGCCAGCAGTCTGGGGACAGGATCCTACGAGCAGTACTTC
.	TRBV6-5	TRBJ1-3	.	CASSYGGAGGNTIYF	TGTGCCAGCAGTTACGGGGGGGCAGGGGGAAACACCATATATTTT
.	TRBV15	TRBJ2-7	.	CATSRATGGPSYEQYF	TGTGCCACCAGCAGAGCCACCGGGGGCCCTTCCTACGAGCAGTACTTC
.	TRBV18	TRBJ2-3	.	CASSPPTAPFTDTQYF	TGTGCCAGCTCACCACCGACTGCTCCTTTCACAGATACGCAGTATTTT
.	TRBV6-5	TRBJ1-1	.	CASSPGGQLNTEAFF	TGTGCCAGCAGTCCCGGAGGACAGCTGAACACTGAAGCTTTCTTT
.	TRBV15	TRBJ1-2	.	CATSRDKGRVGNGYTF	TGTGCCACCAGCAGAGATAAAGGGAGGGTTGGAAATGGCTACACCTTC
.	TRBV9	TRBJ1-6	.	CASSVTWTANNSPLHF	TGTGCCAGCAGCGTAACCTGGACGGCTAATAATTCACCCCTCCACTTT
.	TRBV9	TRBJ1-1	.	CASSVTGNTEAFF	TGTGCCAGCAGCGTAACAGGGAACACTGAAGCTTTCTTT
TRBD1	TRBV7-9	TRBJ1-4	.	CASSEGAVNEKLFF	TGTGCCAGCAGCGAGGGGGCGGTAAACGAAAAACTGTTTTTT
.	TRBV5-4	TRBJ2-4	.	CASSLPNPDLAKNIQYF	TGTGCCAGCAGCTTGCCCAACCCGGACCTAGCCAAAAACATTCAGTACTTC
.	TRBV23-1	TRBJ1-4	.	CASSPRQIGNEKLFF	TGCGCCAGCAGTCCTCGCCAAATCGGGAATGAAAAACTGTTTTTT
.	TRBV19	TRBJ1-5	.	CANRVYRALQPQHF	TGTGCCAACAGGGTATACCGGGCCCTACAGCCCCAGCATTTT
.	TRBV5-1	TRBJ1-2	.	CASSLVSPRYGYTF	TGCGCCAGCAGCTTGGTGTCCCCCCGTTATGGCTACACCTTC
.	TRBV9	TRBJ2-2	few	CASSLRGTGELFF	TGTGCCAGCAGCTTGAGGGGGACCGGGGAGCTGTTTTTT
TRBD2	TRBV7-8	TRBJ2-1	.	CASSLALAGNEQFF	TGTGCCAGCAGCTTAGCACTAGCGGGGAATGAGCAGTTCTTC
.	TRBV5-8	TRBJ1-1	.	CASSFPGVQGEAFF	TGTGCCAGCAGCTTCCCCGGGGTTCAAGGTGAAGCTTTCTTT
.	TRBV5-1	TRBJ2-5	.	CASSSRQAETKTQYF	TGCGCCAGCAGCAGCCGACAGGCTGAAACGAAGACCCAGTACTTC
.	TRBV7-3	TRBJ2-6	.	CASSLKGGGFTTGANVLTF	TGTGCCAGCAGCTTAAAGGGAGGAGGGTTTACTACCGGGGCCAACGTCCTGACTTTC
.	TRBV19	TRBJ2-6	.	CASSISPAGVISGANVLTF	TGTGCCAGTAGTATTAGTCCGGCAGGTGTCATCTCTGGGGCCAACGTCCTGACTTTC
.	TRBV7-9	TRBJ2-5	.	CASSLVWVVEGRETQYF	TGTGCCAGCAGCTTAGTGTGGGTGGTCGAAGGCAGGGAGACCCAGTACTTC
TRBD2	TRBV7-2	TRBJ2-1	.	CASSSLAGDYNEQFF	TGTGCCAGCAGCTCCCTAGCGGGGGACTACAATGAGCAGTTCTTC
TRBD2	TRBV13	TRBJ2-3	.	CASSEGLAGAAVGTDTQYF	TGTGCCAGCAGCGAGGGACTAGCGGGGGCCGCCGTTGGCACAGATACGCAGTATTTT
TRBD1	TRBV2	TRBJ2-3	.	CASRADGTGGYDTQYF	TGTGCCAGCAGAGCCGACGGGACAGGGGGGTATGATACGCAGTATTTT
TRBD2	TRBV19	TRBJ2-3	.	CASSSGTSADTQYF	TGTGCCAGTAGTTCGGGGACTAGCGCAGATACGCAGTATTTT
TRBD1	TRBV7-3	TRBJ2-1	.	CASSLAGTASYNEQFF	TGTGCCAGCAGCTTAGCTGGGACAGCCTCCTACAATGAGCAGTTCTTC
.	TRBV9	TRBJ2-3	once	CASSVGPSTDTQYF	TGTGCCAGCAGCGTAGGGCCGAGCACAGATACGCAGTATTTT
.	TRBV30	TRBJ2-2	.	CAWRPASGRELTGELFF	TGTGCCTGGAGACCCGCCTCTGGCAGGGAACTCACCGGGGAGCTGTTTTTT
.	TRBV5-5	TRBJ2-7	.	CASSSAGTSYEQYF	TGTGCCAGCAGCTCGGCCGGGACTTCCTACGAGCAGTACTTC
.	TRBV6-6	TRBJ2-5	.	CASSPPGSETQYF	TGTGCCAGCAGCCCCCCCGGGAGCGAGACCCAGTACTTC
.	TRBV7-2	TRBJ2-5	.	CASSAAGPRETQYF	TGTGCCAGCAGCGCCGCCGGGCCCCGGGAGACCCAGTACTTC
TRBD1	TRBV11-3	TRBJ1-1	.	CASSPGQGTLNTEAFF	TGTGCCAGCAGCCCGGGACAGGGGACTTTGAACACTGAAGCTTTCTTT
.	TRBV7-2	TRBJ2-5	once	CASSLRSSSQTQYF	TGTGCCAGCAGCTTAAGGTCCTCGTCTCAAACCCAGTACTTC
.	TRBV6-1	TRBJ1-5	many	CASRLMDILGQPQHF	TGTGCCAGCAGGCTAATGGACATCCTTGGGCAGCCCCAGCATTTT
.	TRBV6-1	TRBJ2-7	few	CASGRDGAYEQYF	TGTGCCAGCGGCCGGGACGGAGCCTACGAGCAGTACTTC
.	TRBV7-2	TRBJ2-3	.	CASSLEERYTQYF	TGTGCCAGCAGCTTAGAGGAGCGGTATACGCAGTATTTT
.	TRBV19	TRBJ1-4	.	CASRSQGWTNEKLFF	TGTGCCAGTAGAAGTCAGGGGTGGACTAATGAAAAACTGTTTTTT
TRBD2	TRBV11-2	TRBJ2-5	.	CASSAAGTTVETQYF	TGTGCCAGCAGCGCGGCCGGGACTACAGTAGAGACCCAGTACTTC
.	TRBV5-1	TRBJ2-3	.	CASSASDRDRGQYF	TGCGCCAGCAGCGCTTCCGACCGGGACCGAGGGCAGTATTTT
.	TRBV7-9	TRBJ2-7	.	CASSLIDSIYEQYF	TGTGCCAGCAGCTTAATTGACAGTATCTACGAGCAGTACTTC
TRBD2	TRBV19	TRBJ2-1	.	CASSGGNYNEQFF	TGTGCCAGCTCGGGGGGGAACTACAATGAGCAGTTCTTC
TRBD1	TRBV7-2	TRBJ1-1	.	CASSARDRVLTEAFF	TGTGCCAGCAGCGCCCGGGACAGGGTTTTAACTGAAGCTTTCTTT
TRBD2	TRBV11-1	TRBJ2-1	.	CASSVRTGGAEQFF	TGTGCCAGCAGCGTTCGGACCGGGGGGGCTGAGCAGTTCTTC
TRBD1	TRBV28	TRBJ2-7	.	CASSTGDAYEQYF	TGTGCCAGCTCGACAGGGGATGCCTACGAGCAGTACTTC